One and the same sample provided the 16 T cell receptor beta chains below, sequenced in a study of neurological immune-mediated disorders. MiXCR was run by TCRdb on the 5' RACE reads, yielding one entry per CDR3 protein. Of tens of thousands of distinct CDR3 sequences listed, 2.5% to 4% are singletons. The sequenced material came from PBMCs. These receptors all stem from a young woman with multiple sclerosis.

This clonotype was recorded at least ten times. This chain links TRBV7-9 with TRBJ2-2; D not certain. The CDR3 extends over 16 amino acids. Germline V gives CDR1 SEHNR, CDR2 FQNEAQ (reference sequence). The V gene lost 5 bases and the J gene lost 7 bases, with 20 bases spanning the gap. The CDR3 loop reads CASSPPARLTGGELFF. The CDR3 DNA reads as TGTGCCAGCAGCCCCCCCGCCCGTCTAACGGGCGGGGAGCTGTTTTTT.

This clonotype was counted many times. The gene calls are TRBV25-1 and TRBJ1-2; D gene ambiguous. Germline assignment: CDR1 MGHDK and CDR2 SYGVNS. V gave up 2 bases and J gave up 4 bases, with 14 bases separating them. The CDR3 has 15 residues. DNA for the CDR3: TGTGCCAGCAGTGAACCGACGGGGAGAGGCTATGGCTACACCTTC. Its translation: CASSEPTGRGYGYTF.

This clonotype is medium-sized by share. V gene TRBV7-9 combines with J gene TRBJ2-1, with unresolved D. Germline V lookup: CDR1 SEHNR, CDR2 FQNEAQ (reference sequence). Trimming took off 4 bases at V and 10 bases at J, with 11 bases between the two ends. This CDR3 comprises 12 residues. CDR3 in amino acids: CASSSLYWEQFF. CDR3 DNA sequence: TGTGCCAGCAGCTCCCTATACTGGGAGCAGTTCTTC.

CDR3 amino acids: CASSLIDYEQYF. The CDR3 DNA reads TGTGCCAGCAGTTTAATAGACTACGAGCAGTACTTC. The V gene is TRBV2, the J gene TRBJ2-7; no definite D call. The V gene's germline CDR1 is SNHLY and CDR2 FYNNEI. Trimming left V 5 bases short and J 3 bases short, with 8 bases between. The CDR3 is 12 residues long.

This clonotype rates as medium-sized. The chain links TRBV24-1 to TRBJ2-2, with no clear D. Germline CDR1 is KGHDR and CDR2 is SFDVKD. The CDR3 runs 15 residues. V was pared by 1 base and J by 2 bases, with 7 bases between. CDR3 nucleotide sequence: TGTGCCACCAGTGATTTCTACGTCAACACCGGGGAGCTGTTTTTT. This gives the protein CATSDFYVNTGELFF.

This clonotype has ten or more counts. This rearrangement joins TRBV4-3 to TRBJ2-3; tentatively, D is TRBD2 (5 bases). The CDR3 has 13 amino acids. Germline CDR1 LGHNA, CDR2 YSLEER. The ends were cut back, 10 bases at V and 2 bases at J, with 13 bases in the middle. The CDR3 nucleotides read TGCGCCACCTCGAGCGGAGCCACAGATACGCAGTATTTT. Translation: CATSSGATDTQYF.

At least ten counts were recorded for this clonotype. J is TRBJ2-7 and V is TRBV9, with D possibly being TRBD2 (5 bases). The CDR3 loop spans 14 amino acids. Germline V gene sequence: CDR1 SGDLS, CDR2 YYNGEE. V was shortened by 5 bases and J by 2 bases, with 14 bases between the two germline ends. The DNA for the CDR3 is TGTGCCAGCAGTTTGGACTTCTCCACCTACGAGCAGTACTTC. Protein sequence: CASSLDFSTYEQYF.

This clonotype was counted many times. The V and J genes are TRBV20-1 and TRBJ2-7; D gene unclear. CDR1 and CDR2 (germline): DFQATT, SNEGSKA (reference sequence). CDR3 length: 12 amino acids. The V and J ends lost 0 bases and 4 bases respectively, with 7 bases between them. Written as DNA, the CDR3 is TGCAGTGCTAGAGATGGCCCATACGAGCAGTACTTC. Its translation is CSARDGPYEQYF.

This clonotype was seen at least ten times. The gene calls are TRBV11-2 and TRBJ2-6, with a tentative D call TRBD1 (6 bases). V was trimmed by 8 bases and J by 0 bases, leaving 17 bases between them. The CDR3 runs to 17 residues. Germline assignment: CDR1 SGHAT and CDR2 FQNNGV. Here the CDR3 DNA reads TGTGCCAGCTGTCCTGGGACACCTCGCTCTGGGGCCAACGTCCTGACTTTC. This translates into CASCPGTPRSGANVLTF.

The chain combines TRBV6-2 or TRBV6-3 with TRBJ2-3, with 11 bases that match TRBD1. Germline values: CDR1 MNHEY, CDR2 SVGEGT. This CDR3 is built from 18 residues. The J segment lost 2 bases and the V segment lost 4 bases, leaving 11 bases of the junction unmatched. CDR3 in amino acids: CASSSRIRDRGFTDTQYF. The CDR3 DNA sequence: TGTGCCAGCAGTTCCAGGATCCGGGACAGGGGGTTCACAGATACGCAGTATTTT.

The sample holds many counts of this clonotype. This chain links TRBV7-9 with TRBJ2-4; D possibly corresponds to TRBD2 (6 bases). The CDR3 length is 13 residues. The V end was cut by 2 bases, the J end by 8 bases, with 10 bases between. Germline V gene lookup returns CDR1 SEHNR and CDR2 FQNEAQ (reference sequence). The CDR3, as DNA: TGTGCCAGCAGCTTACTGGGGGGATACATTCAGTACTTC. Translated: CASSLLGGYIQYF.

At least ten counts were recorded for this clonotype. CDR3 sequence (DNA): TGCAGTGCTCCAGTCAGAGGGGACATTCAGTACTTC. The encoded protein is CSAPVRGDIQYF. J is TRBJ2-4 and V is TRBV20-1; D tentatively reads TRBD1 or TRBD2 (5 bases each). The V gene's germline CDR1 is DFQATT and CDR2 SNEGSKA (reference sequence). This CDR3 contains 12 residues. Between the trimmed V and J ends, which lost 5 bases and 8 bases, there was a span of 13 bases.

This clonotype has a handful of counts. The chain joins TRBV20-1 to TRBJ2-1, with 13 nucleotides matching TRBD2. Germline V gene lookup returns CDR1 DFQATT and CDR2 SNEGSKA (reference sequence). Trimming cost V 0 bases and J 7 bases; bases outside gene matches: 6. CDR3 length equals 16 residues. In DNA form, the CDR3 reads TGCAGTGCTAGAGATCCAGGACTAGCGGGAGTTAATGAGCAGTTCTTC. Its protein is CSARDPGLAGVNEQFF.

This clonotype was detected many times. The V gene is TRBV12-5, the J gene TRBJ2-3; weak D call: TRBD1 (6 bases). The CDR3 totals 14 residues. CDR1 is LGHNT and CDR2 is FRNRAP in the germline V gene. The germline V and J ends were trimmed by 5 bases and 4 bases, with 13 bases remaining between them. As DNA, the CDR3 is TGTGCTAGTGGTACCGGACAGCCTGCAGATACGCAGTATTTT. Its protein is CASGTGQPADTQYF.

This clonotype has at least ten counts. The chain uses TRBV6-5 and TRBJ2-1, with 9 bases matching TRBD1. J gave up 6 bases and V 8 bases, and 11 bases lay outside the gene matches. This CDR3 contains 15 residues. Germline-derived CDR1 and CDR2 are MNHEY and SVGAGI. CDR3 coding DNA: TGTGCCAGCCGAAATGGGGGACAGGGAAGCAATGAGCAGTTCTTC. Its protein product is CASRNGGQGSNEQFF.

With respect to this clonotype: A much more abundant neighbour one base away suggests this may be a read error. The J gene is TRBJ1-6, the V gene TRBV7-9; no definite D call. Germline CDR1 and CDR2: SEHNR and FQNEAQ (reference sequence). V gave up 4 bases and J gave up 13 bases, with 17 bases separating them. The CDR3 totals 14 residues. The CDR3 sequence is CASSSGKGTRPLHF. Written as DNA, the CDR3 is TGTGCCAGCAGCTCAGGAAAGGGTACAAGGCCCCTCCACTTT.